The 30 T cell receptor beta chains below come from one sample, sequenced in a study of cytomegalovirus exposure and HLA in healthy donors. Clones were read by immunoSEQ multiplex PCR, and TCRdb kept only the in-frame ones, dropping some. Seen here are about 130,000 clones, approximately 90% observed once, and the top ten hold over 5%. The sequencing input was PBMCs. The receptors stem from a young woman in good health and CMV-seropositive.

This clone was observed a single time. This rearrangement joins TRBV6-1 to TRBJ2-2; 9 bases map to TRBD1. V lost 8 bases, J lost 2 bases, and 6 bases stayed unmatched. Germline V CDR1 and CDR2: MNHNS, SASEGT. The CDR3 has 15 residues. CDR3 nucleotides: TGTGCCAGCCACCGGGACAGGGTTAACACCGGGGAGCTGTTTTTT. It specifies CASHRDRVNTGELFF.

This chain joins TRBV7-8 and TRBJ2-2, with D perhaps TRBD2 (6 bases). The length of the CDR3 is 13 residues. Germline CDR1 reads SGHVS; CDR2 reads FQNEAQ. V shed 8 bases and J shed 6 bases, with 13 bases lying between them. CDR3 sequence: CASRPSGAGELFF. CDR3 sequence (DNA): TGTGCCAGCCGCCCGTCGGGGGCCGGGGAGCTGTTTTTT.

The V gene is TRBV4-1, the J gene TRBJ2-3; maybe TRBD2 (6 bases). The V gene lost 0 bases and the J gene lost 0 bases, with 13 bases spanning the gap. Looked up from germline, CDR1 is MGHRA and CDR2 is YSYEKL. This CDR3 is built from 17 residues. CDR3 region: CASSQDGAGSSTDTQYF. CDR3 bases: TGCGCCAGCAGCCAAGATGGAGCGGGTAGCAGCACAGATACGCAGTATTTT.

The chain joins TRBV27 to TRBJ2-3; possibly TRBD2 for D (7 bases). Germline V gives CDR1 MNHEY, CDR2 SMNVEV (reference sequence). Trimming pared 3 bases from V and 4 bases from J, leaving 17 bases between. The CDR3 extends over 16 amino acids. The CDR3 sequence is CASSFLGGGPADTQYF. The DNA of the CDR3 is TGTGCCAGCAGTTTCTTAGGGGGAGGGCCCGCAGATACGCAGTATTTT.

This clone was seen a handful of times. The CDR3 DNA sequence: TGCGCCAGCAGCCAACAGGCGGGACCGACAACCCGGACTGATGGCTACACCTTC. It yields the protein CASSQQAGPTTRTDGYTF. This rearrangement joins TRBV4-1 to TRBJ1-2; D possibly corresponds to TRBD1 (5 bases). With 2 bases removed from V and 6 bases from J, the gap between germline ends came to 25 bases. The CDR3 spans 18 residues. Per germline, CDR1 MGHRA and CDR2 YSYEKL.

This rearrangement joins TRBV6-5 to TRBJ2-7, with D tentatively TRBD2 (6 bases). Germline CDR1 MNHEY, CDR2 SVGAGI. The CDR3 is made up of 12 amino acids. V was cut by 6 bases and J by 7 bases, with 13 bases left in between. For the CDR3, the DNA is TGTGCCAGCAGGGGGACGGCGGGAGAGCAGTACTTC. Translated, it gives CASRGTAGEQYF.

The J gene is TRBJ1-2, the V gene TRBV7-9; possibly TRBD1 for D (5 bases). CDR1 is SEHNR and CDR2 is FQNEAQ in the germline V gene (reference sequence). V was shortened by 2 bases and J by 3 bases, with 13 bases between the two germline ends. The CDR3 covers 15 residues. The CDR3 region is CASSLYGAGDYGYTF. The CDR3 DNA follows: TGTGCCAGCAGCTTATACGGGGCGGGAGACTATGGCTACACCTTC.

This chain connects TRBV6-5 to TRBJ1-3; D is uncertain. Germline CDR1 MNHEY, CDR2 SVGAGI. This CDR3 comprises 14 residues. V was shortened by 0 bases and J by 2 bases, with 5 bases between the two germline ends. DNA of the CDR3: TGTGCCAGCAGTTACTCGAGCACTGGAAACACCATATATTTT. Translating it yields CASSYSSTGNTIYF.

This clone was seen a single time. This chain uses TRBV4-1 with TRBJ2-4, with D possibly being TRBD1 (6 bases). Trimming took off 3 bases at V and 6 bases at J, with 18 bases between the two ends. The V gene's germline CDR1 is MGHRA and CDR2 YSYEKL. The length of the CDR3 is 16 residues. CDR3 nucleotides: TGCGCCAGCAGCCAGCGTCACAGGGACGGCCCAAACATTCAGTACTTC. This translates into CASSQRHRDGPNIQYF.

This clone was detected a few times. The V gene is TRBV9, the J gene TRBJ2-3; maybe TRBD1 (6 bases). Trimming removed 4 bases from V and 3 bases from J, with 15 bases in between. Germline lookup yields CDR1 SGDLS and CDR2 YYNGEE. There are 15 residues in the CDR3. CDR3 residues: CASSTGSAQTDTQYF. Written as DNA, the CDR3 is TGTGCCAGCAGCACAGGGAGCGCTCAGACAGATACGCAGTATTTT.

The genes are TRBV15 and TRBJ2-2, with D possibly TRBD2 on 6 matching bases. There are 18 residues in the CDR3. V was clipped by 0 bases and J by 2 bases, with 16 bases between them. Germline V gives CDR1 LNHNV, CDR2 YYDKDF (reference sequence). CDR3 nucleotides: TGTGCCACCAGCAGAGATGGGGTTAGGGGAGGAAACACCGGGGAGCTGTTTTTT. It codes for CATSRDGVRGGNTGELFF.

CDR3 nucleotides: TGTGCCAGCAGCTTCGCTACCAGCGGGTCGGAGACCCAGTACTTC. Amino acids: CASSFATSGSETQYF. This sequence joins TRBV11-2 and TRBJ2-5, with D perhaps matching TRBD2 (6 bases). CDR1 and CDR2 (germline): SGHAT, FQNNGV. The CDR3 is 15 amino acids. Trimming removed 3 bases from V and 5 bases from J, with 16 bases in between.

The chain employs TRBV7-9 and TRBJ1-1; a weak D match, TRBD1 (6 bases). The germline V gene has CDR1 SEHNR and CDR2 FQNEAQ (reference sequence). Between the trimmed V and J ends, which lost 5 bases and 11 bases, there was a span of 15 bases. CDR3 length: 12 residues. The CDR3: CASSPGALTAFF. The CDR3 DNA reads TGTGCCAGCAGCCCAGGGGCCCTCACGGCTTTCTTT.

This clone was observed once. Written as DNA, the CDR3 is TGTGCCAGCAGCTTCCCAGGGGGCCGTATGAGCTATGGCTACACCTTC. Translating it yields CASSFPGGRMSYGYTF. V is TRBV7-9 and J is TRBJ1-2, with 8 bases fitting TRBD1. The CDR3 extends over 16 amino acids. Germline V lookup: CDR1 SEHNR, CDR2 FQNEAQ (reference sequence). With V trimmed by 3 bases and J by 4 bases, 10 bases remained unmatched.

This sequence joins TRBV2 and TRBJ2-2, with 7 bases matching TRBD2. Germline V gene lookup returns CDR1 SNHLY and CDR2 FYNNEI. The V and J ends lost 5 bases and 6 bases, in that order; junction bases with no gene match: 9. The CDR3 contains 15 residues. Here the CDR3 DNA reads TGTGCCAGCAGTAGGATCCTCGGACTAGCCGGGGAGCTGTTTTTT. Translating it yields CASSRILGLAGELFF.

This sequence joins TRBV29-1 and TRBJ2-3; 8 positions agree with TRBD1. CDR1 and CDR2 from the germline V gene are SQVTM and ANQGSEA. The length of the CDR3 is 15 residues. V shed 7 bases, J shed 9 bases, and the junction held 18 bases outside the gene matches. The CDR3 here is CSAEDRATQLGTQYF. CDR3 DNA sequence: TGCAGCGCCGAGGACAGGGCCACCCAGTTGGGAACGCAGTATTTT.

The gene calls are TRBV28 and TRBJ1-4; 11 nucleotides match TRBD1. CDR1 and CDR2 from the germline V gene are MDHEN and SYDVKM. CDR3 size: 14 residues. V trimming: 6 bases; J trimming: 5 bases; junction bases outside the gene matches: 2. The CDR3 bases are TGTGCCAGCAGCCGGGACAGGGGGAATGAAAAACTGTTTTTT. This codes for CASSRDRGNEKLFF.

CDR3: CASSQVSTGLTGELFF. Written as DNA, the CDR3 is TGCGCCAGCAGCCAAGTTAGTACGGGGTTAACCGGGGAGCTGTTTTTT. This rearrangement joins TRBV4-1 to TRBJ2-2; perhaps TRBD2 as D (5 bases). Per the germline V gene, CDR1 is MGHRA and CDR2 is YSYEKL. The CDR3 has 16 amino acids. Trimming took 1 base from V and 5 from J, leaving 14 bases between them.

The CDR3: CASSGTGGNTEAFF. The CDR3 nucleotides are TGTGCCAGCAGCGGGACAGGGGGCAACACTGAAGCTTTCTTT. The chain is built from TRBV5-6 and TRBJ1-1, with 12 bases identical to TRBD1. Germline V gene lookup returns CDR1 SGHDT and CDR2 YYEEEE. The V segment lost 4 bases and the J segment 2 bases; nucleotides outside the gene matches: 0. There are 14 residues in the CDR3.

V is TRBV2 and J is TRBJ2-7; 7 nucleotides agree with TRBD2. This CDR3 comprises 13 residues. Germline V lookup: CDR1 SNHLY, CDR2 FYNNEI. J lost 3 bases, V lost 5 bases, and 4 bases had no gene match. The CDR3 DNA sequence: TGTGCCAGCAGTTTCCGGGACTACTACGAGCAGTACTTC. Translating it yields CASSFRDYYEQYF.

V is TRBV13 and J is TRBJ2-7; 7 nucleotides agree with TRBD2. In germline, CDR1 is PRHDT, CDR2 FYEKMQ (reference sequence). CDR3 length equals 14 residues. With 6 bases clipped from V and 2 bases from J, the junction kept 7 bases outside the gene matches. The CDR3 DNA follows: TGTGCCAGCAGTTCGGGGACTACACCCTACGAGCAGTACTTC. Its protein product is CASSSGTTPYEQYF.

The gene calls are TRBV29-1 and TRBJ1-3, with D possibly matching TRBD1 (6 bases). CDR3 length: 14 amino acids. With 6 bases removed from V and 0 bases from J, the gap between germline ends came to 12 bases. CDR1 and CDR2 from the germline V gene are SQVTM and ANQGSEA. This chain's CDR3 is CSVTRGSSGNTIYF. In DNA form, the CDR3 reads TGCAGCGTCACCAGGGGATCCTCTGGAAACACCATATATTTT.

The chain joins TRBV5-1 to TRBJ2-1; a weak D match, TRBD1 (6 bases). The CDR3 runs 15 residues. Deletions cut 3 bases from V and 7 bases from J, with 17 bases between. CDR1 SGHRS and CDR2 YFSETQ come from the germline V gene. The CDR3 DNA reads as TGCGCCAGCAGCTCGGGACAACTCCCGGGGAATGAGCAGTTCTTC. Its translation: CASSSGQLPGNEQFF.

This rearrangement joins TRBV27 to TRBJ2-5, with D perhaps matching TRBD2 (5 bases). V dropped 5 bases and J dropped 5 bases, with 18 bases sitting between them. CDR1 is MNHEY and CDR2 is SMNVEV in the germline V gene (reference sequence). This CDR3 spans 15 amino acids. CDR3 sequence reads: CASSGPGFPKETQYF. CDR3 DNA: TGTGCCAGCAGTGGACCGGGATTCCCGAAGGAGACCCAGTACTTC.

The genes are TRBV5-3 and TRBJ1-1; 8 bases line up with TRBD1. TRBV5-3 belongs to the ORF category, with a function that is uncertain. Trimming cost V 0 bases and J 5 bases; bases outside gene matches: 3. CDR3 size: 14 residues. The CDR3 nucleotides read TGTGCCAGAAGCTTGGCAGGGGGCGATACTGAAGCTTTCTTT. This translates into CARSLAGGDTEAFF.

The J gene is TRBJ2-5, the V gene TRBV5-1; TRBD2 might be the D (5 bases). Per germline, CDR1 SGHRS and CDR2 YFSETQ. This CDR3 has 15 residues. The germline V and J ends were trimmed by 1 base and 1 base, with 11 bases remaining between them. In DNA, the CDR3 is TGCGCCAGCAGCTTGACCCAGCGGAGCCAAGAGACCCAGTACTTC. This encodes CASSLTQRSQETQYF.

The chain couples TRBV9 to TRBJ2-2; D might be TRBD2 (6 bases). CDR1 is SGDLS, CDR2 YYNGEE, per germline. V shed 0 bases and J shed 0 bases, with 24 bases lying between them. The length of the CDR3 is 21 residues. The CDR3 here is CASSVDARDFKTHANTGELFF. In nucleotides, the CDR3 is TGTGCCAGCAGCGTAGACGCCCGGGACTTCAAGACACACGCGAACACCGGGGAGCTGTTTTTT.

This clone was picked up a small number of times. The chain has TRBV28 and TRBJ2-7; 7 nucleotides agree with TRBD2. This CDR3 has 13 amino acids. CDR1 MDHEN and CDR2 SYDVKM come from the germline V gene. V dropped 7 bases and J dropped 5; count of bases not matched to a gene: 8. The CDR3 reads CASNAKGGNEQYF. The CDR3 DNA reads as TGTGCCAGCAACGCCAAGGGAGGGAACGAGCAGTACTTC.

The gene calls are TRBV6-1 and TRBJ1-1, with 8 positions matching TRBD1. V was clipped by 10 bases and J by 4 bases; unmatched bases: 5. The CDR3 totals 12 residues. The germline V gene has CDR1 MNHNS and CDR2 SASEGT. CDR3 in amino acids: CATRTGGTEAFF. DNA for the CDR3: TGTGCCACCCGTACAGGGGGCACTGAAGCTTTCTTT.

The V and J genes are TRBV10-1 and TRBJ1-6, with D maybe TRBD1 (6 bases). From germline, CDR1 is WNHNN and CDR2 SYGVQD (reference sequence). There are 15 residues in the CDR3. Trimming stripped 6 bases from V and 0 bases from J, with 9 bases between. CDR3 sequence (DNA): TGCGCCAGCAGACAGGGAAGCTCCTATAATTCACCCCTCCACTTT. This gives the protein CASRQGSSYNSPLHF.